This T cell receptor beta chain was documented in a study of early T cells in non-severe SARS-CoV-2 infection. As for the study in general: Sequenced material consisted of bulk RNA (from unsorted whole blood), and chains were unpaired. Study-wide findings and caveats: Comparison of clonotypes with VDJdb favored anti-spike CD8 responses while missing private and CD4 specificities.

This clonotype has only a few counts. The target antigen is unknown. Individually, cDNA molecules had unique molecular identifiers attached to them. Each CDR3 protein gets one entry after TCRdb re-called the 5' RACE reads with MiXCR. The sample has tens of thousands of distinct CDR3 sequences, 11% seen once. With 2 bases removed from V and 4 bases from J, the gap between germline ends came to 11 bases. From germline, CDR1 is SGDLS and CDR2 YYNGEE. The CDR3 totals 14 residues. The V call is TRBV9, the J call TRBJ2-3; weak D call: TRBD1 (5 bases). The clonotype was recovered from an adult who was a healthcare worker with PCR-confirmed SARS-CoV-2 infection or an uninfected control (not recorded which). Sequencing was performed on whole blood, taken at baseline. The CDR3 nucleotides read TGTGCCAGCAGCGTCAGGGTGGTAGCAGATACGCAGTATTTT. Its protein product is CASSVRVVADTQYF.